The next 3 T cell receptor beta chains were all read from a single sample in a study of T cell responses to AZD1222 COVID-19 vaccine. Method: immunoSEQ multiplex PCR; TCRdb's copy keeps in-frame clones and lacks some. The sample includes about 150,000 clones, 90% to 95% seen only once; the top ten take approximately 3%. This specimen was peripheral blood, taken on day 0 of MenACWY control vaccination. The origin of the receptors is an adult in good health.

The gene calls are TRBV2 and TRBJ2-3; either TRBD1 or TRBD2 may fit D (6 bases each). Germline V gene sequence: CDR1 SNHLY, CDR2 FYNNEI. Trimming shortened V by 7 bases and J by 4 bases, and 18 bases separated the two germline ends. This CDR3 contains 15 residues. As DNA, the CDR3 is TGTGCCAGCATGGGGGCTGGGGGGCGCGCAGATACGCAGTATTTT. This codes for CASMGAGGRADTQYF.

This chain connects TRBV3-1 (or the pseudogene TRBV3-2) to TRBJ1-6; D call uncertain. The CDR3 extends over 12 amino acids. Trimming cost V 3 bases and J 8 bases, with 5 bases left between them. Germline CDR1 and CDR2: LGHDT and YNNKEL (reference sequence). CDR3 protein: CASSHGDSPLHF. The CDR3 coding sequence is TGTGCCAGCAGCCACGGGGATTCACCCCTCCACTTT.

This rearrangement joins TRBV18 to TRBJ2-3; TRBD2 agrees at 9 bases. CDR1 is KGHSH, CDR2 LQKENI, per germline. V was pared by 0 bases and J by 7 bases, with 5 bases of the junction left unmatched. There are 15 residues in the CDR3. CDR3 coding DNA: TGTGCCAGCTCACCACCATCTAGCGGGGTTAATACGCAGTATTTT. Its translation: CASSPPSSGVNTQYF.